This TCR beta chain was recovered during a study of cytomegalovirus exposure and HLA in healthy donors (dated by TCRdb to the late 2010s). As for the study more broadly: In an earlier analysis of about 560 of the donors, around 290 Gb of sequence data and about 110 million unique TCR beta sequences from some 170 million T cells were reported. All discovery cohort repertoires had been generated on a single sequencing platform. Rather than drawing on any new phenotypic data, the later analysis identified candidate immune exposures from TCR beta sequences and the way those sequences occurred across donors. The study profiled the T cell repertoires of fewer than 850 subjects by immunosequencing and related them to cytomegalovirus serostatus. The study aimed to test whether signatures of past pathogen exposure could be identified by cataloging public T cell receptors. HLA typing covered class I and class II loci at four-digit resolution. Four or five DR-DQ haplotypes were handled as single units for association and clustering because linkage in the cohort was strong. An earlier analysis of 587 of the donors used high-throughput TCR beta sequencing to judge whether each TCR beta V gene segment behaved as functional or pseudogenic. In addition to the first cohort of 666 subjects, a separate validation cohort of approximately 130 different subjects was used. An early release covering roughly 640 HLA-typed donors comprised roughly 300 gigabases of sequencing data and around 86 million unique TCR sequences. Among 350 to 400 genotyped donors of the cohort, an average of about 240,000 unique TCR beta nucleotide sequences were sequenced per donor, around 20% of them non-productive. To predict cytomegalovirus infection status, the study combined high-throughput TCR immunosequencing, statistical association of individual TCRs with disease status, and machine learning. Genome-wide SNP genotypes for about 65% of the 666 donors were used in a later genetic analysis, which treated that subset as a discovery cohort. Among the roughly 400 genotyped donors, about 83% belonged to the genetic ancestry cluster associated with self-reported Caucasian donors. The number of typed donors differed by locus: roughly 629-630 for A, B, C, DRB1 and DQB1; 500 to 550 for DQA1; 606 for DPA1; and some 430 for DPB1. In a later analysis, previously published TCR beta repertoires from about 640 donors were re-analyzed and high-resolution HLA genotyping was added so that TCR occurrence patterns could be studied. Donor age, sex, ethnicity and CMV serostatus were compiled together with the repertoire data.

Results the study describes overall, beyond this receptor: The only immune exposure information available for the cohort was CMV serostatus. Some IMGT-functional V segments, including TRBV6-2 and TRBV6-3, could not be distinguished by the 87-base-pair reads and were therefore excluded. In an earlier analysis of 587 of the donors, most TCR beta V segments appeared in productive rearrangements about 87% or about 30% of the time, broadly matching IMGT annotations. Cytomegalovirus status was reported to be diagnosed by the classifier with high specificity and sensitivity in both the original and validation cohorts. In a later analysis, TCR association rates were found to vary across HLA loci, with the most associated TCRs seen for DRB1 alleles and the fewest for HLA-C alleles. In a later analysis, HLA-associated TCR beta chains were found to be more clonally expanded and to have lower generation probabilities than equally common non-associated chains. A few of the identified cytomegalovirus-associated TCR beta chains were confirmed in vitro to be specific for cytomegalovirus antigens. According to a later analysis, most CMV-associated TCR beta chains appeared to be HLA-restricted, and the HLA associations seemed to be driven largely by CMV exposure. The sequencing pipeline was judged likely to have produced a cluster of highly shared sequence variants as a technical artifact. Several of the top co-occurrence clusters appeared to be linked to parvovirus B19, influenza, CMV and Epstein-Barr virus, according to a later analysis. Because HLA typing was missing for some donors at each locus, association tests included only the typed subset. A later genetic analysis associated a missense DCLRE1C variant with V-gene and J-gene trimming of TCR beta chains, and an independent cohort replicated the association. Approximately 16 rarely observed V segments, including chromosome 9 orphons, were excluded from the earlier analysis of some 590 of the donors because counts were too low. Roughly uniform sequencing depth across donors was assumed in presence/absence analyses, although this assumption may not hold. A further reported finding was that TCR beta sequences accurately predicted the HLA-A and HLA-B alleles for most subjects in the first cohort. Specific HLA alleles were associated with 15,000 to 20,000 TCR beta sequences at a false discovery rate of 0.05 in a later analysis. The authors suggested that the approach could potentially be extended to other disease states and immunological phenotypes. A later genetic analysis reported fewer N-insertions in productive TCRs among donors in an Asian-associated ancestry cluster than the roughly 700-donor mean. Correlated functional status among segregating V segments might be attributable to linkage disequilibrium, but an unknown experimental factor could not be ruled out. In the study, about 150 TCR beta chains were listed as associated with cytomegalovirus. When HLA alleles, especially DR and DQ, strongly co-occurred, TCR associations were difficult to assign to individual alleles. This cohort had only TCR beta chains sequenced, and the lack of alpha or paired-chain data limited which features could be detected. While some public TCRs were present in many individuals, most TCR sequences turned up only very rarely across donors.

In total, roughly 710 healthy bone marrow donors made up the cohort. At the time of sampling, all cohort members were nominally healthy, though unrecorded immune exposures were likely present. CMV serostatus was recorded as positive for roughly 300 and negative for about half of the 666 cohort members, whereas no CMV serostatus was recorded for the donor in question. Every donor gave a peripheral blood sample, and the peripheral blood mononuclear cells from that sample were used for TCR beta sequencing. The Qiagen DNeasy Blood Extraction Kit was used to extract genomic DNA from the blood cell samples. Library method: the immunoSEQ multiplex PCR assay. For the multiplex PCR, a mixture combining 60 forward primers for TCR Vbeta segments and 13 reverse primers for TCR Jbeta segments was used. The CDR3 region of rearranged TCR beta genes was amplified from genomic DNA with a multiplex PCR assay. On the Illumina HiSeq System, the amplified TCR beta libraries were sequenced as 87-base-pair reads. On the study's bioinformatics: Across the 670 or so repertoires, a later analysis counted 78 million or so unique TCR beta chains, around 10 million of which were shared by at least two donors. Raw reads were error-corrected and collapsed into unique sequences with a nearest-neighbor algorithm that merged closely related sequences to remove PCR and sequencing errors. To assign V, D and J gene segments, CDR3 sequences were aligned to IMGT reference sequences. Each retained sequence needed at least a six-nucleotide match to both a V gene segment and a J gene segment. Rearrangements were classified as productive when the CDR3 lacked stop codons and remained in frame with V and J, and all other rearrangements were classified as non-productive. CDR3 was defined by IMGT convention, running from the second conserved V-encoded cysteine to the conserved J-encoded phenylalanine. The earlier analysis of about 570 of the donors excluded any sequence lacking an unambiguous match to a single V gene segment. In an earlier analysis of around 600 of the donors, V segments were called functional above 56.7% productive rearrangements and were called segregating when the between-donor standard deviation exceeded 5%. A statistical classification framework was built for diagnosing cytomegalovirus status from the catalog of TCR beta chain sequences. In a later analysis, V and J genes were assigned by comparing TCR nucleotide sequences against IMGT/GENE-DB human TR gene sequences. The TCRdist pipeline was used in a later analysis to assign CDR3 sequences and most-parsimonious VDJ recombination scenarios. In a later analysis, each TCR beta chain was defined by its CDR3 amino acid sequence together with its V-gene family, and reads without a unique V-gene family were excluded. To address suspected cross-contamination and a sequencing artifact, a later analysis removed roughly 640 highly shared, low-generation-probability nucleotide sequences. In a later analysis, a clonal expansion index was calculated for each public chain from normalized within-repertoire ranks of inferred template counts. A later analysis computed generation probabilities with a VDJ recombination model fitted to out-of-frame rearrangements, and checked the results against IGoR. In a later analysis, hypergeometric tests were used to score TCR-TCR, TCR-HLA and TCR-CMV co-occurrence, with a repertoire-size bias correction applied to TCR pairs. In a later analysis, false discovery rates were estimated by permuting HLA or CMV assignments 20 times. A later analysis grouped co-occurring TCRs with DBSCAN, adding TCRdist sequence similarity when clustering within HLA-allele-positive subsets. Repertoires with fewer than 30,000 or more than 120,000 public chains were left out of co-occurrence clustering, as were about 5 repertoires with anomalous nucleotide sharing. TCRdb took this table from immuneACCESS and kept in-frame rearrangements with V and J called. Such tables lack part of the clones; where checked against another copy, unresolved V genes explain under half of the gap, and the rest is unexplained. V, J and clone size were drawn from that table, and D and trimming were deduced from the DNA. This sample gives 150,000 to 200,000 clones in total; roughly 80% of them show up just once. The ten largest clones represent around 2% of the sample.

As regards this clone: Its binding antigen is unknown. No base quality information exists; no much larger clone differs at one position.

The germline V and J ends show losses of 3 bases and 0 bases respectively, and no gene match explains 11 bases of the junction. According to the germline V gene, CDR1 reads SGDLS and CDR2 reads YYNGEE. The cysteine opens and the phenylalanine closes a CDR3 of 17 amino acids. This entry keeps only the CDR3 DNA: 51 bases, framed from base 1. The receptor was isolated from a human donor in good health. The sequence joins TRBV9 to TRBJ1-2; 7 bases in between match TRBD1. Input material: PBMCs. The nucleotides read TGTGCCAGCAGCGGGAGGGACAGACGAGATCCTAACTATGGCTACACCTTC. The translation is CASSGRDRRDPNYGYTF. This CDR3, with the reference TRBV9 and TRBJ1-2 proteins standing in past its ends, gives the full variable domain DSGVTQTPKHLITATGQRVTLRCSPRSGDLSVYWYQQSLDQGLQFLIQYYNGEERAKGNILERFSAQQFPDLHSELNLSSLELGDSALYFCASSGRDRRDPNYGYTFGSGTRLTVV.